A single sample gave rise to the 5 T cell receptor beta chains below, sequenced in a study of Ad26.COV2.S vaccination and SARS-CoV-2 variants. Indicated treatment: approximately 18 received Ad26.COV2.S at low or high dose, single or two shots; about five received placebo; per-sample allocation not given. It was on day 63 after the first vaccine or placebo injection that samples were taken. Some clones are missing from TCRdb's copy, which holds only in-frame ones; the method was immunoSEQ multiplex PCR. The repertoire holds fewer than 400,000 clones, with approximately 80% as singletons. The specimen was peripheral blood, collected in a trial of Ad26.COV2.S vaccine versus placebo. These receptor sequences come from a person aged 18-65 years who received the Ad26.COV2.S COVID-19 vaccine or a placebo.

Here the CDR3 DNA reads TGCGCCAGCAGCCAGGCCGTAAGGGTCGACGAGCAGTACTTC. Translating gives CASSQAVRVDEQYF. V is TRBV4-1 and J is TRBJ2-7; D gene unclear. The germline V gene encodes CDR1 MGHRA and CDR2 YSYEKL. V shed 3 bases and J shed 5 bases, with 14 bases lying between them. The CDR3 has 14 residues.

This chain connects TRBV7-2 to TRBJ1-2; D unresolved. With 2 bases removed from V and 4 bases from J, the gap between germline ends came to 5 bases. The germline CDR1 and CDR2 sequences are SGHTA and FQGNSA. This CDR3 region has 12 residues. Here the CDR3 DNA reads TGTGCCAGCAGCTTAATCCCCTATGGCTACACCTTC. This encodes CASSLIPYGYTF.

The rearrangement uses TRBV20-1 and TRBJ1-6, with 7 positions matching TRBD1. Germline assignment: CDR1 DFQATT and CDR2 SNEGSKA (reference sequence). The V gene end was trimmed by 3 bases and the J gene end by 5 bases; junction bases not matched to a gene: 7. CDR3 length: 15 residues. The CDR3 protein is CSASETGRNNSPLHF. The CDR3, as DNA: TGCAGTGCTAGTGAGACAGGGAGGAATAATTCACCCCTCCACTTT.

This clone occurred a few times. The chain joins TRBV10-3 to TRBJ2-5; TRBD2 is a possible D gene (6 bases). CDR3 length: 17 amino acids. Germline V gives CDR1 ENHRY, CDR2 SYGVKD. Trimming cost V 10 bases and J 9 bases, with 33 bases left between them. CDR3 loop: CATRRSILGPDGRSQYF. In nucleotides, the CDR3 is TGTGCCACCCGACGGTCGATTTTGGGGCCAGATGGGAGGTCCCAGTACTTC.

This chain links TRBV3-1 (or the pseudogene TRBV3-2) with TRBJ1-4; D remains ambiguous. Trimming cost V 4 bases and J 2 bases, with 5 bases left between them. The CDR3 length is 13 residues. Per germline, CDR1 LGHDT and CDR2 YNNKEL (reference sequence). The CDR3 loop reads CASSLITNEKLFF. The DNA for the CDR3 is TGTGCCAGCAGCCTGATTACTAATGAAAAACTGTTTTTT.